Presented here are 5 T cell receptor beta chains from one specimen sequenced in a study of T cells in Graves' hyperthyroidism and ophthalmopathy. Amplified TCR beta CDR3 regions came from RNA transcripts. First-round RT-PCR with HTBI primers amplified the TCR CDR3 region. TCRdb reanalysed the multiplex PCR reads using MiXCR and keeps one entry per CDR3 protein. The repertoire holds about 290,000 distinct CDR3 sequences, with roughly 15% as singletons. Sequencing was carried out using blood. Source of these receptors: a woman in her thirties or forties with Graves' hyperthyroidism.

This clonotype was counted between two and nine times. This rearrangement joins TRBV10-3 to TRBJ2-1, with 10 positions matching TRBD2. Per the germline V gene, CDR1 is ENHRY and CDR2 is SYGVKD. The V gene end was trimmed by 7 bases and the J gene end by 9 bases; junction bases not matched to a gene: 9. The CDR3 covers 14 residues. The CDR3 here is CAITQAGGPREQFF. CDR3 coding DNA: TGTGCCATCACTCAAGCGGGAGGGCCGCGTGAGCAGTTCTTC.

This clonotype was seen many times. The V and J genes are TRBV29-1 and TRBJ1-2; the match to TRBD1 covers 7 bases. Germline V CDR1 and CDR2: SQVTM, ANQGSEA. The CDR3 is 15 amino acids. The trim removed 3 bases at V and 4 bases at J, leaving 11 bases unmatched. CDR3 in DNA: TGCAGCGTTGATGCAGGGGGGTCCTCTGGCTATGGCTACACCTTC. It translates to CSVDAGGSSGYGYTF.

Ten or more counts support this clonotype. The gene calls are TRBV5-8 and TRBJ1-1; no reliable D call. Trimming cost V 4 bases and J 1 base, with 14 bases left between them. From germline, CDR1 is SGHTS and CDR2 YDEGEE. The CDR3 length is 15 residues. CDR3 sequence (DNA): TGTGCCAGCAGCCCCCCGGGTGGAGAGAACACTGAAGCTTTCTTT. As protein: CASSPPGGENTEAFF.

CDR3 residues: CSVDRQGDSTDTQYF. As DNA, the CDR3 is TGCAGCGTTGACCGACAGGGGGATAGCACAGATACGCAGTATTTT. The rearrangement joins TRBV29-1 to TRBJ2-3; 9 bases align to TRBD1. CDR1 SQVTM and CDR2 ANQGSEA come from the germline V gene. With 3 bases clipped from V and 0 bases from J, the junction kept 4 bases outside the gene matches. This CDR3 has 15 residues.

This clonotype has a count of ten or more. DNA for the CDR3: TGCGCCACCTCCGGGACTAGCGGTGACATTCAGTACTTC. Translating gives CATSGTSGDIQYF. The gene calls are TRBV5-1 and TRBJ2-4; 11 bases line up with TRBD2. The V gene end was trimmed by 9 bases and the J gene end by 8 bases; junction bases not matched to a gene: 7. This CDR3 region has 13 residues. CDR1 and CDR2 from the germline V gene are SGHRS and YFSETQ.